Following are 20 T cell receptor beta chains from one sample sequenced in a study of chemoradiotherapy in HPV16-positive cancers. Produced via immunoSEQ multiplex PCR; TCRdb's table is partial and in-frame only. Of approximately 30,000 clones in the sample, about 94% are singletons; the top ten hold about 20%. The sample here was blood, taken from a patient who underwent chemoradiotherapy. The receptor source for this set is a human donor with HPV-associated anogenital cancer.

The rearrangement uses TRBV5-3 and TRBJ2-6, with TRBD1 identical over 8 bases. TRBV5-3 is an ORF for which the function is uncertain. The CDR3 extends over 18 amino acids. Trimming cost V 2 bases and J 0 bases; bases outside gene matches: 7. This CDR3 reads CARSLGDRYHSGANVLTF. The CDR3 DNA follows: TGTGCCAGAAGCTTAGGGGACAGGTACCACTCTGGGGCCAACGTCCTGACTTTC.

V gene TRBV29-1 combines with J gene TRBJ2-3, with 13 bases that match TRBD2. The CDR3 is 15 amino acids. Germline CDR1 reads SQVTM; CDR2 reads ANQGSEA. J was trimmed by 5 bases and V by 7 bases; bases with no gene match: 9. CDR3 amino acids: CSAAGLAGKGDTQYF. Here the CDR3 DNA reads TGCAGCGCTGCGGGACTAGCGGGAAAGGGAGATACGCAGTATTTT.

J is TRBJ2-6 and V is TRBV4-1; TRBD1 matches 7 bases. This CDR3 is built from 15 residues. V shed 5 bases and J 4 bases; nucleotides not matched to a gene: 5. Germline V gene data show CDR1 as MGHRA and CDR2 as YSYEKL. The DNA of the CDR3 is TGCGCCAGCAGCTCCGGACAGGCCGGGGCCAACGTCCTGACTTTC. Translating gives CASSSGQAGANVLTF.

J is TRBJ1-5 and V is TRBV5-3; 11 bases match TRBD1. TRBV5-3 is annotated as an ORF whose role is uncertain. V lost 4 bases, J lost 3 bases, and 12 bases stayed unmatched. The length of the CDR3 is 18 residues. The CDR3, as DNA: TGTGCCAGAAGCCGACGGACAGGGGGCATGAGAAACAATCAGCCCCAGCATTTT. Encoded protein: CARSRRTGGMRNNQPQHF.

V gene TRBV5-1 combines with J gene TRBJ2-5; D not resolved. Germline values: CDR1 SGHRS, CDR2 YFSETQ. The CDR3 sequence is 14 residues long. Between the trimmed V and J ends, which lost 0 bases and 5 bases, there was a span of 11 bases. In DNA form, the CDR3 reads TGCGCCAGCAGCTTGGGCTCAGGTTACGAGACCCAGTACTTC. It encodes CASSLGSGYETQYF.

The chain employs TRBV7-9 and TRBJ2-1; D might be TRBD2 (5 bases). The V end lost 5 bases, the J end lost 2 bases, and 16 bases lay between the germline ends. Germline V lookup: CDR1 SEHNR, CDR2 FQNEAQ (reference sequence). There are 16 residues in the CDR3. CDR3 in amino acids: CASSPTSGTTYNEQFF. The CDR3 DNA sequence: TGTGCCAGCAGCCCAACGAGCGGTACCACCTACAATGAGCAGTTCTTC.

The genes are TRBV7-2 and TRBJ2-2; 8 bases are shared with TRBD2. Germline trimming cut 10 bases from V and 0 bases from J; bases unmatched to any gene: 4. The CDR3 extends over 14 amino acids. Germline V CDR1 and CDR2: SGHTA, FQGNSA. CDR3 sequence reads: CAIGGGPNTGELFF. The CDR3 coding sequence is TGTGCCATAGGCGGGGGGCCGAACACCGGGGAGCTGTTTTTT.

The chain links TRBV7-9 to TRBJ1-1; possible D gene TRBD1, 6 bases. The length of the CDR3 is 14 residues. From germline, CDR1 is SEHNR and CDR2 FQNEAQ (reference sequence). The V end was cut by 5 bases, the J end by 1 base, with 11 bases between. CDR3 in amino acids: CASSTTGTNTEAFF. CDR3 nucleotide sequence: TGTGCCAGCAGCACCACAGGGACGAACACTGAAGCTTTCTTT. Together with reference TRBV7-9 and TRBJ1-1, the CDR3 gives the full variable domain: DTGVSQNPRHKITKRGQNVTFRCDPISEHNRLYWYRQTLGQGPEFLTYFQNEAQLEKSRLLSDRFSAERPKGSFSTLEIQRTEQGDSAMYLCASSTTGTNTEAFFGQGTRLTVV.

The chain employs TRBV7-2 and TRBJ1-4; TRBD1 might be the D (6 bases). The CDR3 totals 16 residues. Trimming left V 1 base short and J 3 bases short, with 12 bases between. Per the germline V gene, CDR1 is SGHTA and CDR2 is FQGNSA. The chain's CDR3 is CASSLGAAGANEKLFF. The CDR3, as DNA: TGTGCCAGCAGCTTAGGAGCGGCAGGGGCTAATGAAAAACTGTTTTTT.

The chain is built from TRBV28 and TRBJ2-3; D may be TRBD1 (7 bases). Trimming shortened V by 3 bases and J by 2 bases, and 15 bases separated the two germline ends. Germline CDR1 MDHEN, CDR2 SYDVKM. The CDR3 spans 16 residues. The CDR3 is CASSLTAGGSTDTQYF. The CDR3 region has the DNA TGTGCCAGCAGTTTGACGGCAGGGGGGTCCACAGATACGCAGTATTTT.

The chain recombines TRBV28 with TRBJ2-1, with 13 positions matching TRBD2. Germline values: CDR1 MDHEN, CDR2 SYDVKM. The CDR3 contains 14 residues. V lost 6 bases and J lost 6; bases outside the gene matches: 2. The CDR3, as DNA: TGTGCCAGCAGCGGACTAGCGGGGGTCAATGAGCAGTTCTTC. Amino acid sequence: CASSGLAGVNEQFF.

The genes are TRBV5-1 and TRBJ2-3; 8 positions match TRBD1. CDR3 length equals 16 residues. V shed 1 base and J 2 bases; nucleotides not matched to a gene: 6. Germline CDR1 SGHRS, CDR2 YFSETQ. The CDR3 coding sequence is TGCGCCAGCAGCTTGCAAACAGGGGGAGACACAGATACGCAGTATTTT. It translates to CASSLQTGGDTDTQYF.

The rearrangement uses TRBV27 and TRBJ2-2; D ambiguous. Trimming took off 8 bases at V and 2 bases at J, with 3 bases between the two ends. Germline V gene sequence: CDR1 MNHEY, CDR2 SMNVEV (reference sequence). This CDR3 contains 11 residues. CDR3 residues: CASGNTGELFF. The CDR3 region has the DNA TGTGCCAGCGGAAACACCGGGGAGCTGTTTTTT.

The genes are TRBV5-1 and TRBJ2-7; D possibly corresponds to TRBD1 (8 bases). Looked up from germline, CDR1 is SGHRS and CDR2 is YFSETQ. CDR3 length: 16 amino acids. The V gene lost 7 bases and the J gene lost 2 bases, with 22 bases spanning the gap. CDR3 amino acids: CASQSTGGVSAYEQYF. For the CDR3, the DNA is TGCGCCAGCCAATCAACAGGGGGGGTTTCGGCCTACGAGCAGTACTTC.

The chain recombines TRBV18 with TRBJ2-7; 10 nucleotides match TRBD2. The CDR3 totals 15 residues. The germline V gene has CDR1 KGHSH and CDR2 LQKENI. J was trimmed by 5 bases and V by 2 bases; bases with no gene match: 6. CDR3 in amino acids: CASSPIGLAENEQYF. Here the CDR3 DNA reads TGTGCCAGCTCACCAATAGGACTAGCGGAAAACGAGCAGTACTTC. The entire variable domain, with the rest obtained from reference TRBV18 and TRBJ2-7, is as follows: NAGVMQNPRHLVRRRGQEARLRCSPMKGHSHVYWYRQLPEEGLKFMVYLQKENIIDESGMPKERFSAEFPKEGPSILRIQQVVRGDSAAYFCASSPIGLAENEQYFGPGTRLTVT.

DNA of the CDR3: TGTGCCAGCAGCTTGGTTTCGGGGGTTGGCTACACCTTC. Translated, it gives CASSLVSGVGYTF. This chain uses TRBV5-4 with TRBJ1-2, with D possibly matching TRBD1 (5 bases). This CDR3 is 13 amino acids long. Germline lookup yields CDR1 SGHNT and CDR2 YYREEE (reference sequence). Trimming cost V 0 bases and J 7 bases, with 10 bases left between them.

V usage is TRBV5-5 and J usage is TRBJ1-2; no firm D call. V shed 5 bases and J shed 3 bases, with 17 bases lying between them. The length of the CDR3 is 15 residues. Germline CDR1 and CDR2: SGHKS and YYEKEE (reference sequence). The CDR3 DNA reads TGTGCCAGCAGTTTCGACGCCTATCCTGACTATGGCTACACCTTC. Protein: CASSFDAYPDYGYTF.

The CDR3 here is CASSGRDGGNPNSPLHF. In nucleotides, the CDR3 is TGTGCCAGCAGCGGGCGGGACGGAGGAAATCCCAATTCACCCCTCCACTTT. This chain connects TRBV7-9 to TRBJ1-6; D may be TRBD1 (5 bases). Germline V gene lookup returns CDR1 SEHNR and CDR2 FQNEAQ (reference sequence). V was cut by 5 bases and J by 7 bases, with 21 bases left in between. CDR3 size: 17 residues.

There are a few counts of this clone. This chain uses TRBV4-1 with TRBJ1-2, with a weak D call TRBD1 (5 bases). V was trimmed by 1 base and J by 6 bases, leaving 12 bases between them. The germline V gene has CDR1 MGHRA and CDR2 YSYEKL. This CDR3 comprises 14 residues. CDR3: CASSQVGLGDGYTF. CDR3 DNA sequence: TGCGCCAGCAGCCAAGTGGGTCTGGGGGATGGCTACACCTTC.

The rearrangement uses TRBV18 and TRBJ1-1; the D is unclear. CDR1 and CDR2 from the germline V gene are KGHSH and LQKENI. V was trimmed by 3 bases and J by 0 bases, leaving 17 bases between them. This CDR3 is 17 amino acids long. CDR3 residues: CASSPEHRRLMNTEAFF. The DNA of the CDR3 is TGTGCCAGCTCACCCGAGCATCGCAGGCTTATGAACACTGAAGCTTTCTTT.